The 16 T cell receptor beta chains below were found in one sample sequenced in a study of tumor-infiltrating lymphocytes in oesophageal squamous cell carcinoma. From the PCR reads, TCRdb called clonotypes with MiXCR, one entry per CDR3 protein. This table holds more than 15,000 distinct CDR3 sequences, under 45% found once. The sample comprised esophageal tumor tissue. Receptors were obtained from a male donor with esophageal squamous cell carcinoma.

This clonotype came up once. The gene calls are TRBV7-3 and TRBJ2-4; the D gene could be TRBD1 or TRBD2 (5 bases each). Trimming removed 5 bases at V and 13 bases at J, with 18 bases between. The V gene's germline CDR1 is SGHTA and CDR2 FQGTGA. The CDR3 runs to 13 residues. For the CDR3, the DNA is TGTGCCAGCAGCGTATGGGACGGAGCCCAGCAGTACTTC. Amino acids: CASSVWDGAQQYF.

A note on this clonotype: In this CDR3 the conserved last residue, phenylalanine or tryptophan, is missing, so a read error is likely. Because the CDR3's place on the DNA is in doubt, the DNA is left out and the CDR3 is given as listed by TCRdb. The rearrangement joins TRBV12-3 or TRBV12-4 to TRBJ2-7; no check of the table's D call, TRBD1, against the DNA was made. The CDR3 adds up to 15 amino acids, both ends counted. CDR3 amino acids: CASSLGQGMSYTFGS.

J is TRBJ2-1 and V is TRBV19; perhaps TRBD2 as D (6 bases). The J call may not be correct, given that the DNA end is closer to TRBJ2-7. Germline-derived CDR1 and CDR2 are LNHDA and SQIVND (reference sequence). The CDR3 consists of 15 residues. The chain's CDR3 is CASSSRVSSVSEQYF. CDR3 DNA sequence: TGTGCCAGTAGTAGTAGGGTCTCTAGCGTTTCCGAGCAGTACTTC.

This clonotype is deemed medium-sized. The chain couples TRBV6-1 to TRBJ1-2, with D maybe TRBD1 (6 bases). The V end lost 3 bases, the J end lost 4 bases, and 9 bases lay between the germline ends. Germline loops: CDR1 MNHNS, CDR2 SASEGT. The CDR3 contains 13 residues. In DNA, the CDR3 is TGTGCCAGCAGTGATGACAGGCTCTATGGCTACACCTTC. This encodes CASSDDRLYGYTF.

V gene TRBV9 combines with J gene TRBJ2-7; 9 nucleotides match TRBD1. This CDR3 has 14 residues. Germline-derived CDR1 and CDR2 are SGDLS and YYNGEE. J was trimmed by 0 bases and V by 3 bases; bases with no gene match: 1. CDR3 DNA: TGTGCCAGCAGCGAACAGGGGGCCTCCTACGAGCAGTACTTC. Encoded protein: CASSEQGASYEQYF.

This clonotype occurred many times. The chain's CDR3 is CASSSRDRGYEQYF. CDR3 DNA: TGTGCCAGTAGCTCCCGGGACAGGGGATACGAGCAGTACTTC. The rearrangement links TRBV19 to TRBJ2-7; 10 nucleotides match TRBD1. V lost 6 bases, J lost 4 bases, and 6 bases stayed unmatched. The CDR3 is 14 residues long. Germline lookup yields CDR1 LNHDA and CDR2 SQIVND (reference sequence).

This clonotype was recorded at least ten times. A read error is likely, as this CDR3 ends without the conserved phenylalanine or tryptophan. Because the CDR3's place on the DNA is in doubt, the DNA is left out and the CDR3 is given as listed by TCRdb. The chain joins TRBV7-2 to TRBJ2-6; the table's D call of TRBD2 was not tested on the DNA. Germline V gene lookup returns CDR1 SGHTA and CDR2 FQGNSA. The CDR3 adds up to 9 amino acids, both ends counted. The CDR3 sequence: CASSLRTSG.

The chain uses TRBV7-2 and TRBJ1-4; 9 bases are a match to TRBD1. This CDR3 spans 14 amino acids. V lost 3 bases and J lost 7; bases outside the gene matches: 3. Looked up from germline, CDR1 is SGHTA and CDR2 is FQGNSA. The DNA for the CDR3 is TGTGCCAGCAGCTTGACAGGGGGTCTTGAAAAACTGTTTTTT. This sequence encodes CASSLTGGLEKLFF.

This clonotype showed up many times. This CDR3 reads CASSQTQVGLKREQYF. Written as DNA, the CDR3 is TGTGCCAGCAGTCAAACTCAGGTGGGCCTAAAGCGGGAGCAGTACTTC. The chain links TRBV6-1 to TRBJ2-7, with D perhaps matching TRBD2 (5 bases). The CDR3 runs to 16 residues. Trimming stripped 5 bases from V and 7 bases from J, with 24 bases between. Germline V CDR1 and CDR2: MNHNS, SASEGT.

This clonotype was observed at least ten times. A much larger clone is a single base away; this may be a read error. V and J are TRBV7-9 and TRBJ2-5, with D possibly matching TRBD2 (6 bases). CDR3 size: 15 residues. CDR1 is SEHNR and CDR2 is FQNEAQ in the germline V gene (reference sequence). CDR3 amino acids: CVSSLRSGYQETQYF. The CDR3, as DNA: TGTGTCAGCAGCTTACGAAGCGGGTACCAAGAGACCCAGTACTTC.

The J gene is TRBJ2-7, the V gene TRBV18, with 9 nucleotides matching TRBD2. Germline values: CDR1 KGHSH, CDR2 LQKENI. This CDR3 is 15 amino acids long. V dropped 8 bases and J dropped 7; count of bases not matched to a gene: 15. CDR3 in DNA: TGTGCCAGCACCTCGGTGCGGGAGGGCCTCAATGAGCAGTACTTC. The encoded protein is CASTSVREGLNEQYF.

The gene calls are TRBV24-1 and TRBJ2-5; 8 bases fit TRBD2. The CDR3 runs to 16 residues. Trimming removed 3 bases from V and 11 bases from J; junction bases left unmatched: 16. Germline assignment: CDR1 KGHDR and CDR2 SFDVKD. The CDR3 region is CATSDPQGLERNEQYF. The CDR3 DNA is TGTGCCACCAGTGATCCGCAGGGACTAGAACGGAATGAGCAGTACTTC.

V usage is TRBV7-4 and J usage is TRBJ2-5; 10 nucleotides agree with TRBD2. The DNA matches TRBJ2-7 better at its end, which makes the J call doubtful. Germline CDR1 SGHVT, CDR2 SQSDAQ. The CDR3 is 14 amino acids. The CDR3 loop is CASSNSGRSDEQYF. CDR3 sequence (DNA): TGTGCCAGCAGTAATAGCGGGAGGAGCGACGAGCAGTACTTC.

By share, this clonotype counts as medium-sized. A much larger clone is a single base away; this may be a read error. This chain links TRBV7-7 with TRBJ2-1; D is possibly TRBD2 (6 bases). TRBJ2-7 matches the DNA end more closely, so the J call is doubtful. Germline CDR1 and CDR2: SSHAT and FNYEAQ (reference sequence). The CDR3 contains 16 residues. CDR3 in DNA: TGTGCTAGCAGCTTAGAATCGGGGGAGCCCTACAATGAGCAGTACTTC. Translation: CASSLESGEPYNEQYF.

Only a few counts were recorded for this clonotype. This chain connects TRBV7-2 to TRBJ2-1, with TRBD1 matching 8 bases. The J call is doubtful: the DNA matches TRBJ2-5 better. Germline V gene lookup returns CDR1 SGHTA and CDR2 FQGNSA. CDR3 length: 13 residues. Here the CDR3 DNA reads TGTGCCAGCAAGCCAGGGGGCAGGGAGACCCAGTACTTC. The encoded protein is CASKPGGRETQYF.

This clonotype was seen at least ten times. The V call is TRBV29-1, the J call TRBJ2-1, with D possibly being TRBD2 (5 bases). Germline V gene data show CDR1 as SQVTM and CDR2 as ANQGSEA. Trimming cost V 0 bases and J 0 bases, with 15 bases left between them. This CDR3 region has 17 residues. CDR3 amino acids: CSVEDLGGWSSYNEQFF. The CDR3 bases are TGCAGCGTTGAAGATCTAGGAGGCTGGAGCTCCTACAATGAGCAGTTCTTC.